This record concerns one T cell receptor (beta chain) sequence. The antigen is unknown. Trimming removed 5 bases from V and 2 bases from J; junction bases left unmatched: 9. The germline V gene has CDR1 SEHNR and CDR2 FQNEAQ (reference sequence). This CDR3 region has 17 residues. The data originate from a study of cytomegalovirus exposure and HLA in healthy donors. Study-level points and caveats: With later analysis, a missense DCLRE1C variant became linked to TCR beta V- and J-gene trimming.

Use of 60 Vbeta and 13 Jbeta primers characterized the PCR. Data came from immunoSEQ multiplex PCR; TCRdb stores just in-frame clones and leaves some out. The table records 100,000 to 150,000 clones, less than 85% of them present only once. Material: PBMCs. This TCR was recovered from a woman in her thirties or forties in good health and CMV-seropositive. V gene TRBV7-9 combines with J gene TRBJ2-5; 12 bases fit TRBD2. The CDR3 coding sequence is TGTGCCAGCAGCACTCGGACTAGCGGGGTCTTACAAGAGACCCAGTACTTC. Amino acid sequence: CASSTRTSGVLQETQYF.